The clone carrying this TCR beta chain is medium-sized by share. The assay was immunoSEQ multiplex PCR, and TCRdb's table has in-frame clones only and misses some. The sample shows approximately 58,000 clones, 81% of them seen only once. These data come from a study of OX40 agonist ivuxolimab in advanced cancers. This CDR3 contains 13 residues. Trimming took 7 bases from V and 0 from J; bases not matched to a gene: 3. The germline CDR1 and CDR2 sequences are SQVTM and ANQGSEA. Sample: CD4+ or CD8+ T cells sorted from blood, taken in a trial of the OX40 agonist ivuxolimab. The clonotype was recovered from an adult with an advanced solid tumor such as melanoma, head and neck, liver or kidney cancer. The rearrangement joins TRBV29-1 to TRBJ1-5; 7 bases are a match to TRBD1. The CDR3 loop is CSAGQDSNQPQHF. The CDR3 DNA is TGCAGCGCCGGACAGGATAGCAATCAGCCCCAGCATTTT.